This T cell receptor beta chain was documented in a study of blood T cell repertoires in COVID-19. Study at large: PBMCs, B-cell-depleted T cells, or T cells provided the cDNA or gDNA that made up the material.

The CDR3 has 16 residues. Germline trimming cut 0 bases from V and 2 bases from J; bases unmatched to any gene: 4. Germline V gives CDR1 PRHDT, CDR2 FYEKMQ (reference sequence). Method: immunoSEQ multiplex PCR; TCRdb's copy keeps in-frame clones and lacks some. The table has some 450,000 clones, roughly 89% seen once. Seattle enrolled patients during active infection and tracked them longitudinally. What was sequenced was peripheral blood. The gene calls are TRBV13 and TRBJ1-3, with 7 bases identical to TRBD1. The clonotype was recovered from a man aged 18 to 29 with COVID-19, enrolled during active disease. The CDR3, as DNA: TGTGCCAGCAGCTTAGGAGCACAGGGGACTGGAAACACCATATATTTT. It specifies CASSLGAQGTGNTIYF.